This entry lists 13 T cell receptor beta chains sequenced from one sample in a study of blood T cell repertoires in COVID-19. Sequencing used immunoSEQ multiplex PCR; TCRdb keeps in-frame clones, though not all of them. This table holds about 160,000 clones, roughly nine tenths found once. The sample taken for sequencing was peripheral blood. Source of these receptors: a man between 60 and 75 years old with acute or convalescent COVID-19.

The CDR3 DNA reads as TGTGCCAGCAGCCAAGGGACTCCCATCTCTGGAAACACCATATATTTT. It codes for CASSQGTPISGNTIYF. This rearrangement joins TRBV3-1 (or the pseudogene TRBV3-2) to TRBJ1-3, with no clear D. V was pared by 1 base and J by 0 bases, with 10 bases between. This CDR3 has 16 residues. Per the germline V gene, CDR1 is LGHDT and CDR2 is YNNKEL (reference sequence).

J is TRBJ1-2 and V is TRBV19, with D possibly matching TRBD1 (5 bases). V lost 2 bases and J 2 bases, leaving 27 bases between the germline ends. Germline V lookup: CDR1 LNHDA, CDR2 SQIVND (reference sequence). This CDR3 contains 20 residues. CDR3: CASSIPFHSSLGQLNYGYTF. The DNA for the CDR3 is TGTGCCAGTAGTATACCCTTCCATTCTTCGCTAGGACAACTGAACTATGGCTACACCTTC.

CDR3 region: CASSLRGQFYTEAFF. Written as DNA, the CDR3 is TGTGCCAGCAGCTTGCGGGGACAGTTTTACACTGAAGCTTTCTTT. The gene calls are TRBV5-5 and TRBJ1-1; 7 bases fit TRBD1. V lost 1 base to trimming and J lost 3 bases; unmatched junction nucleotides: 6. Germline V gives CDR1 SGHKS, CDR2 YYEKEE (reference sequence). This CDR3 is 15 amino acids long.

V usage is TRBV7-2 and J usage is TRBJ2-1; D possibly corresponds to TRBD1 (6 bases). V was pared by 1 base and J by 8 bases, with 18 bases between. The CDR3 spans 16 residues. Germline CDR1 and CDR2: SGHTA and FQGNSA. Here the CDR3 reads CASSLEAGRGWDEQFF. DNA for the CDR3: TGTGCCAGCAGCTTAGAGGCGGGCAGGGGATGGGATGAGCAGTTCTTC.

This clone was detected a few times. V is TRBV11-1 and J is TRBJ2-1, with D possibly being TRBD1 (5 bases). CDR3 size: 16 residues. CDR1 and CDR2 from the germline V gene are SGHAT and FQDESV (reference sequence). Trimming removed 2 bases from V and 8 bases from J, with 19 bases in between. CDR3 region: CASSLRATVILHEQFF. In DNA form, the CDR3 reads TGTGCCAGCAGCTTAAGGGCGACAGTAATTCTCCATGAGCAGTTCTTC.

The chain employs TRBV20-1 and TRBJ2-7; the D is unclear. The germline CDR1 and CDR2 sequences are DFQATT and SNEGSKA (reference sequence). CDR3 length: 11 amino acids. V lost 2 bases and J 4 bases, leaving 6 bases between the germline ends. The CDR3: CSARPQYEQYF. The CDR3 DNA follows: TGCAGTGCTAGACCCCAATACGAGCAGTACTTC.

This chain uses TRBV2 with TRBJ2-7; 7 bases map to TRBD1. J gave up 3 bases and V 6 bases, and 8 bases lay outside the gene matches. The CDR3 runs to 14 residues. Germline-derived CDR1 and CDR2 are SNHLY and FYNNEI. CDR3 sequence (DNA): TGTGCCAGCAGCCCCGACAGGGAAAGCTACGAGCAGTACTTC. This gives the protein CASSPDRESYEQYF.

The chain couples TRBV9 to TRBJ1-2; TRBD1 matches at 7 bases. Trimming cost V 1 base and J 1 base; bases outside gene matches: 4. Per germline, CDR1 SGDLS and CDR2 YYNGEE. The CDR3 is 15 amino acids. DNA for the CDR3: TGTGCCAGCAGCGTAACCCCAGGGGGTAACTATGGCTACACCTTC. This gives the protein CASSVTPGGNYGYTF.

A word on this clone: Other nucleotide sequences from this sample produce the same CDR3. The gene calls are TRBV5-1 and TRBJ1-3; a weak D match, TRBD1 (5 bases). The V end lost 4 bases, the J end lost 1 base, and 9 bases lay between the germline ends. Germline CDR1 and CDR2: SGHRS and YFSETQ. The CDR3 consists of 14 residues. As DNA, the CDR3 is TGCGCCAGCAGCCCGGGGGGGTCTGGAAACACCATATATTTT. It encodes CASSPGGSGNTIYF.

This sequence joins TRBV6-2 or TRBV6-3 and TRBJ2-2; TRBD1 matches 9 bases. Unmatched junction bases numbered 3, after V lost 0 bases and J lost 7 bases. CDR1 is MNHEY and CDR2 is SVGEGT in the germline V gene. The CDR3 is 15 amino acids. The CDR3 DNA is TGTGCCAGCAGTTACTCCGGACAGGGGTTCGGGGAGCTGTTTTTT. Its protein is CASSYSGQGFGELFF.

The gene calls are TRBV5-1 and TRBJ2-1; 8 nucleotides agree with TRBD1. Per the germline V gene, CDR1 is SGHRS and CDR2 is YFSETQ. The CDR3 covers 13 residues. V dropped 2 bases and J dropped 7; count of bases not matched to a gene: 2. DNA for the CDR3: TGCGCCAGCAGCTTTGACAGGGGAAATGAGCAGTTCTTC. It yields the protein CASSFDRGNEQFF.

This chain joins TRBV7-2 and TRBJ2-5; possibly TRBD1 for D (5 bases). CDR1 is SGHTA and CDR2 is FQGNSA in the germline V gene. There are 16 residues in the CDR3. With 1 base removed from V and 1 base from J, the gap between germline ends came to 13 bases. The chain's CDR3 is CASSLGWGITQETQYF. CDR3 in DNA: TGTGCCAGCAGCTTAGGTTGGGGCATCACCCAAGAGACCCAGTACTTC.

V is TRBV4-2 and J is TRBJ1-2, with D possibly matching TRBD1 (6 bases). The CDR3 spans 15 residues. V lost 0 bases and J 1 base, leaving 9 bases between the germline ends. Germline CDR1 and CDR2: LGHNA and YNFKEQ. DNA of the CDR3: TGTGCCAGCAGCCAAGAGCTGGGACATAACTATGGCTACACCTTC. Translating it yields CASSQELGHNYGYTF.